Presented here are 25 T cell receptor beta chains from one specimen sequenced in a study of blood T cell repertoires in COVID-19 (dated by TCRdb to between 2020 and 2021). The library relied on the immunoSEQ multiplex PCR assay. The clones in this table, taken by TCRdb from immuneACCESS, are in-frame only. Not every clone is retained; where verified, under half of the shortfall comes from an unresolved V gene, and the cause of the rest is unknown. Present in this sample are 60,000 to 70,000 clones, about 80% of which were seen just once. About 6.2% of the sample goes to the ten largest clones. The sequencing sample was made of peripheral blood. The receptors were sampled from a man in his sixties with acute or convalescent COVID-19.

This clone came up once. The chain has TRBV19 and TRBJ1-1; 8 positions agree with TRBD1. CDR1 and CDR2 from the germline V gene are LNHDA and SQIVND (reference sequence). This CDR3 comprises 13 residues. V lost 7 bases and J lost 6; bases outside the gene matches: 7. The CDR3 region is CASNPGQVSEAFF. The CDR3 DNA follows: TGTGCCAGTAATCCGGGACAGGTGTCTGAAGCTTTCTTT.

The V call is TRBV5-4, the J call TRBJ2-7; 11 bases match TRBD1. Losses at the gene ends were 2 bases for V and 3 bases for J; bases not matched to a gene: 4. Germline V CDR1 and CDR2: SGHNT, YYREEE (reference sequence). The CDR3 extends over 15 amino acids. For the CDR3, the DNA is TGTGCCAGCAGCTTCCTAGGGACAGGGGGCTACGAGCAGTACTTC. Its protein product is CASSFLGTGGYEQYF.

The chain has TRBV30 and TRBJ2-5; no definite D call. Germline CDR1 GTSNPN, CDR2 SVGIG (reference sequence). V lost 5 bases, J lost 2 bases, and 6 bases lay in between. This CDR3 region has 11 residues. The CDR3 here is CAWFKQETQYF. The CDR3 bases are TGTGCCTGGTTTAAACAAGAGACCCAGTACTTC.

The gene calls are TRBV5-1 and TRBJ1-2; 10 positions match TRBD1. CDR1 is SGHRS and CDR2 is YFSETQ in the germline V gene. The CDR3 extends over 16 amino acids. V was clipped by 4 bases and J by 6 bases; unmatched bases: 12. The chain's CDR3 is CASSLDQTGGSNGYTF. In DNA, the CDR3 is TGCGCCAGCAGCCTCGATCAGACAGGGGGCTCGAATGGCTACACCTTC.

This chain links TRBV11-1 with TRBJ2-7; a possible D gene is TRBD1 (6 bases). This CDR3 has 14 residues. Germline values: CDR1 SGHAT, CDR2 FQDESV (reference sequence). V shed 5 bases and J shed 0 bases, with 11 bases lying between them. In DNA, the CDR3 is TGTGCCAGCAGCCGGACAGTTTACTCCTACGAGCAGTACGTC. This gives the protein CASSRTVYSYEQYV.

The chain has TRBV18 and TRBJ2-3; maybe TRBD1 (6 bases). V was cut by 4 bases and J by 4 bases, with 21 bases left in between. CDR1 KGHSH and CDR2 LQKENI come from the germline V gene. CDR3 length: 17 residues. This CDR3 reads CASSLLVQGVGADTQYF. CDR3 in DNA: TGTGCCAGCTCACTACTCGTACAGGGCGTTGGCGCAGATACGCAGTATTTT.

This chain uses TRBV5-1 with TRBJ2-7; the D is unclear. The CDR3 is 11 amino acids. Deletions cut 2 bases from V and 6 bases from J, with 6 bases between. Germline-derived CDR1 and CDR2 are SGHRS and YFSETQ. The CDR3 DNA sequence: TGCGCCAGCAGCTTAGCCTCCGAGCAGTACTTC. It encodes CASSLASEQYF.

J is TRBJ2-1 and V is TRBV30; TRBD2 matches 10 bases. Germline V gene sequence: CDR1 GTSNPN, CDR2 SVGIG (reference sequence). The CDR3 has 14 residues. The J segment lost 9 bases and the V segment lost 2 bases, leaving 7 bases of the junction unmatched. The CDR3: CAWSLAGAKGEQFF. CDR3 in DNA: TGTGCCTGGAGTCTAGCGGGGGCCAAGGGTGAGCAGTTCTTC.

The chain links TRBV3-1 (or the pseudogene TRBV3-2) to TRBJ1-6; 8 bases map to TRBD1. This CDR3 is built from 15 residues. Losses at the gene ends were 4 bases for V and 6 bases for J; bases not matched to a gene: 5. The germline V gene encodes CDR1 LGHDT and CDR2 YNNKEL (reference sequence). CDR3 sequence: CASSPSDRGNSPLHF. CDR3 DNA: TGTGCCAGCAGCCCGTCAGACAGGGGTAATTCACCCCTCCACTTT.

This clone turned up a few times. The chain has TRBV4-3 and TRBJ1-2; D is unclear. V gave up 3 bases and J gave up 4 bases, with 24 bases separating them. CDR3 size: 18 residues. Per the germline V gene, CDR1 is LGHNA and CDR2 is YSLEER. In DNA form, the CDR3 reads TGCGCCAGCAGCCACTCTGGGCCCTCACACCACGGCAGCTATGGCTACACCTTC. It is translated as CASSHSGPSHHGSYGYTF.

This rearrangement joins TRBV14 to TRBJ2-7, with 7 bases fitting TRBD2. The V gene's germline CDR1 is SGHDN and CDR2 FVKESK. CDR3 size: 14 residues. Trimming took 2 bases from V and 6 from J; bases not matched to a gene: 7. DNA of the CDR3: TGTGCCAGCAGCCAACCCGGGACGGGGGGCGAGCAGTACGTC. This sequence encodes CASSQPGTGGEQYV.

This clone was detected a few times. The genes are TRBV7-9 and TRBJ2-2, with TRBD1 as a possible D gene (5 bases). This CDR3 is 16 amino acids long. The germline gives CDR1 SEHNR, CDR2 FQNEAQ (reference sequence). Trimming removed 5 bases from V and 2 bases from J, with 15 bases in between. CDR3 residues: CASSEPQGLNTGELFF. In DNA, the CDR3 is TGTGCCAGCAGCGAACCTCAGGGATTAAACACCGGGGAGCTGTTTTTT.

The CDR3 reads CASSSPTGGDGYTF. The CDR3 DNA follows: TGTGCCAGCAGCTCACCGACAGGGGGTGATGGCTACACCTTC. The V and J genes are TRBV7-2 and TRBJ1-2; TRBD1 matches at 9 bases. The CDR3 loop spans 14 amino acids. V trimming: 4 bases; J trimming: 6 bases; junction bases outside the gene matches: 6. Per the germline V gene, CDR1 is SGHTA and CDR2 is FQGNSA.

The rearrangement uses TRBV7-2 and TRBJ1-2; D is unresolved. This CDR3 contains 13 residues. Germline V lookup: CDR1 SGHTA, CDR2 FQGNSA. V shed 1 base and J shed 6 bases, with 9 bases lying between them. The CDR3 spells CASSLDPGNGYTF. The DNA for the CDR3 is TGTGCCAGCAGCTTAGACCCGGGGAATGGCTACACCTTC.

This clone was seen only a few times. This chain joins TRBV11-2 and TRBJ1-6; no definite D call. The V end was cut by 5 bases, the J end by 0 bases, with 11 bases between. The CDR3 is 16 residues long. CDR1 and CDR2 (germline): SGHAT, FQNNGV. CDR3 in DNA: TGTGCCAGCAGCCTGGCGGCGACCTCCTATAATTCACCCCTCCACTTT. It codes for CASSLAATSYNSPLHF.

The genes are TRBV5-6 and TRBJ1-2; a weak D match, TRBD1 (5 bases). Per the germline V gene, CDR1 is SGHDT and CDR2 is YYEEEE. The CDR3 is 16 amino acids. Trimming pared 5 bases from V and 1 base from J, leaving 18 bases between. Here the CDR3 DNA reads TGTGCCAGCAGTCCTGCGGGGGTAAAAAATAACTATGGCTACACCTTC. This codes for CASSPAGVKNNYGYTF.

This chain links TRBV5-1 with TRBJ1-2; 7 nucleotides agree with TRBD1. Germline values: CDR1 SGHRS, CDR2 YFSETQ. V lost 5 bases to trimming and J lost 8 bases; unmatched junction nucleotides: 12. The CDR3 has 14 residues. The CDR3 reads CASRGDSVAGGYTF. DNA for the CDR3: TGCGCCAGCAGGGGGGACAGTGTCGCTGGGGGCTACACCTTC.

The CDR3 DNA reads TGCAGCGTCTACTTGGGAGGGGGTAGCGGTGAGCAGTTCTTC. Translation gives CSVYLGGGSGEQFF. The V call is TRBV29-1, the J call TRBJ2-1; a possible D gene is TRBD2 (7 bases). The V gene lost 6 bases and the J gene lost 9 bases, with 21 bases spanning the gap. The CDR3 extends over 14 amino acids. Looked up from germline, CDR1 is SQVTM and CDR2 is ANQGSEA.

This chain joins TRBV5-4 and TRBJ1-4; TRBD1 might be the D (6 bases). Looked up from germline, CDR1 is SGHNT and CDR2 is YYREEE (reference sequence). V was shortened by 4 bases and J by 0 bases, with 13 bases between the two germline ends. The CDR3 runs to 16 residues. The CDR3 protein is CASSQGTVATNEKLFF. The DNA for the CDR3 is TGTGCCAGCAGCCAGGGGACCGTCGCAACTAATGAAAAACTGTTTTTT. Full variable domain (remainder filled in from reference TRBV5-4 and TRBJ1-4): ETGVTQSPTHLIKTRGQQVTLRCSSQSGHNTVSWYQQALGQGPQFIFQYYREEENGRGNFPPRFSGLQFPNYSSELNVNALELDDSALYLCASSQGTVATNEKLFFGSGTQLSVL.

In its sample, this clone was seen once. The V gene is TRBV7-9, the J gene TRBJ2-1; 7 nucleotides match TRBD1. There are 13 residues in the CDR3. With 8 bases clipped from V and 9 bases from J, the junction kept 10 bases outside the gene matches. Germline lookup yields CDR1 SEHNR and CDR2 FQNEAQ (reference sequence). CDR3 residues: CASQQGKGGEQFF. CDR3 coding DNA: TGTGCCAGCCAACAGGGGAAAGGTGGTGAGCAGTTCTTC.

The chain uses TRBV2 and TRBJ1-6; weak D call: TRBD1 (6 bases). This CDR3 is built from 12 residues. CDR1 is SNHLY, CDR2 FYNNEI, per germline. Deletions cut 8 bases from V and 9 bases from J, with 11 bases between. The CDR3 DNA follows: TGTGCCAGCCGGACAGAGGGTTCACCCCTCCACTTT. Protein sequence: CASRTEGSPLHF.

The rearrangement uses TRBV5-4 and TRBJ2-3, with TRBD2 matching 8 bases. V lost 6 bases and J lost 8; bases outside the gene matches: 11. The V gene's germline CDR1 is SGHNT and CDR2 YYREEE (reference sequence). CDR3 length: 14 amino acids. CDR3 protein: CASTEQFGGGTQYF. CDR3 in DNA: TGTGCCAGCACCGAGCAATTCGGGGGGGGTACGCAGTATTTT.

The chain recombines TRBV6-5 with TRBJ1-6, with TRBD1 as a possible D gene (6 bases). The ends were cut back, 6 bases at V and 10 bases at J, with 16 bases in the middle. The CDR3 runs 14 residues. CDR1 is MNHEY, CDR2 SVGAGI, per germline. The CDR3: CASRVTGRNSPLHF. The DNA of the CDR3 is TGTGCCAGCAGAGTAACAGGGAGAAACTCACCCCTCCACTTT.

The CDR3 spells CASSSGQGGTIYF. CDR3 bases: TGTGCCAGCAGCTCCGGACAGGGAGGCACCATATATTTT. The chain uses TRBV11-3 and TRBJ1-3; 8 positions agree with TRBD1. V was pared by 4 bases and J by 9 bases, with 5 bases of the junction left unmatched. Germline lookup yields CDR1 SGHNT and CDR2 YENEEA. The CDR3 is 13 amino acids.

The chain recombines TRBV3-1 (or the pseudogene TRBV3-2) with TRBJ1-1, with no clear D. The germline V gene encodes CDR1 LGHDT and CDR2 YNNKEL (reference sequence). Trimming stripped 0 bases from V and 5 bases from J, with 13 bases between. CDR3 length: 15 residues. CDR3 residues: CASSQDLTGNTEAFF. In DNA form, the CDR3 reads TGTGCCAGCAGCCAAGACCTGACGGGGAATACTGAAGCTTTCTTT.